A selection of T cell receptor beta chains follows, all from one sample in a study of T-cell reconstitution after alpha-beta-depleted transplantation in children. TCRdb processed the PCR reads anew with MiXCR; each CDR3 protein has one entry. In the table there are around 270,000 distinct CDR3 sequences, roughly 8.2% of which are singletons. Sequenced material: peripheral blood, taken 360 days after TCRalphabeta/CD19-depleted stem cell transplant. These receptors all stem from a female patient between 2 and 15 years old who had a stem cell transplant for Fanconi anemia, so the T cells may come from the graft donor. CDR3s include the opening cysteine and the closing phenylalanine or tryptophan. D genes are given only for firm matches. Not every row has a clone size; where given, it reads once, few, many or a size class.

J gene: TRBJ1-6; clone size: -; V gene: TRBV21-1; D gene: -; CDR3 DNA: TGTGCCAGCAGCAAATTGGACTTCCTATATAATTCACCCCTCCACTTT; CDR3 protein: CASSKLDFLYNSPLHF
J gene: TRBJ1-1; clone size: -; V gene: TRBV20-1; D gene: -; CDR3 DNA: TGCAGTGCTTTATCCGGGTGGGCGAAAACTGAAGCTTTCTTT; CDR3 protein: CSALSGWAKTEAFF
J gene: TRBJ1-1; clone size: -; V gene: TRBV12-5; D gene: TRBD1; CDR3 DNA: TGTGCTAGTGGGGGCCCGGGACAGGGAACCCCTGAAGCTTTCTTT; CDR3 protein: CASGGPGQGTPEAFF
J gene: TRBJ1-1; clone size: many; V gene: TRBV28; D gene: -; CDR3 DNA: TGTGCCAGCAGTTTTCCGGGACAACCAAACACTGAAGCTTTCTTT; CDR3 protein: CASSFPGQPNTEAFF
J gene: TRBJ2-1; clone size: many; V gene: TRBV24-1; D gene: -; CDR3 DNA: TGTGCCACCAGTGATTTCGACAATGAGCAGTTCTTC; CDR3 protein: CATSDFDNEQFF
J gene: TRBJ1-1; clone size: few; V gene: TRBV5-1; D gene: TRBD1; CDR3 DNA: TGCGCCAGCAGCTTGGCCGAGGGACAGGGATACACTGAAGCTTTCTTT; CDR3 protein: CASSLAEGQGYTEAFF
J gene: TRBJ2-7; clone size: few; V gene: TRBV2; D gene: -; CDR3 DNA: TGTGCCAGCAGTGGTTCGCGGGTCGAGCAGTACTTC; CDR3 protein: CASSGSRVEQYF
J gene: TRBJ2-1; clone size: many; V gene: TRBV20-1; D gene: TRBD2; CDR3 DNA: TGCAGTGCTAGAGGTTTCCCCGGGACTAGCCCCGGAAATGAGCAGTTCTTC; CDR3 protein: CSARGFPGTSPGNEQFF
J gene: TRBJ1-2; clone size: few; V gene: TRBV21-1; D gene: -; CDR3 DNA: TGTGCCAGCAGCAAATCGCCAGGGGACTTCTATGGCTACACCTTC; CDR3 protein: CASSKSPGDFYGYTF
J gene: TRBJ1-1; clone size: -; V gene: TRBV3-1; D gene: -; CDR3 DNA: TGTGCCAGCAGCCAAGATGGCGGGGTTCGGGCTTTCTTT; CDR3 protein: CASSQDGGVRAFF
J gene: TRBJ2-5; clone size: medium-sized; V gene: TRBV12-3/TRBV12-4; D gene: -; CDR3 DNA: TGTGCCAGCAGCACGGGCACAGGTTACGAAGAGACCCAGTACTTC; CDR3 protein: CASSTGTGYEETQYF
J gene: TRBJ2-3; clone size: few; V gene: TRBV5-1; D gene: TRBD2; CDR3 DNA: TGCGCCAGCAGCAGTCTAGCGGGAGGGAACACAGATACGCAGTATTTT; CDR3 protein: CASSSLAGGNTDTQYF
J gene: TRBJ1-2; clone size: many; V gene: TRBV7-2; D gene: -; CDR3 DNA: TGTGCCAGCAGCTCCGTGGGTACTAACTATGGCTACACCTTC; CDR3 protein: CASSSVGTNYGYTF
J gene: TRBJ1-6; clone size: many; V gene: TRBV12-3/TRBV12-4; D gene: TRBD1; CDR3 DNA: TGTGCCAGCAGCTTTGCCTTGGGGGACAGTCCCCACTTT; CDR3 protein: CASSFALGDSPHF
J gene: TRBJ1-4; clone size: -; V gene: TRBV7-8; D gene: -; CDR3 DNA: TGTGCCAGCAGCCCCAAAACGGTACAGAGTTCTGAAAAACTGTTTTTT; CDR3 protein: CASSPKTVQSSEKLFF
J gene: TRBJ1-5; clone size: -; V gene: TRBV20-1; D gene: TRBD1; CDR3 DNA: TGCAGTGCCCCAAAAAACCGGGACAGGGGAGGTCAGCCCCAGCATTTT; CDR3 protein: CSAPKNRDRGGQPQHF
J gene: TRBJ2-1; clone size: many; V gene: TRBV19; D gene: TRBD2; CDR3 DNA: TGTGCCAGTAGTGAGCTAGCGGGGGGGCCGGGTAATGAGCAGTTCTTC; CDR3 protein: CASSELAGGPGNEQFF
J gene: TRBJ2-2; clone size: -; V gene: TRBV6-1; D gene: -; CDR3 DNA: TGTGCCAGCCTCTCAATCGGGGGATGGAACACCGGGGAGCTGTTTTTT; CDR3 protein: CASLSIGGWNTGELFF
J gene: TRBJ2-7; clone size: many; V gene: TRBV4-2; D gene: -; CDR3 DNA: TGTGCCAGCAGCCAAGATTTGACGAGGGAGCAGTACTTC; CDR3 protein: CASSQDLTREQYF
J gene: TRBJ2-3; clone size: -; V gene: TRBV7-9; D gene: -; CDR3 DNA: TGTGCCAGCAGCTTACACAGGTCCACAGATACGCAGTATTTT; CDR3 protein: CASSLHRSTDTQYF
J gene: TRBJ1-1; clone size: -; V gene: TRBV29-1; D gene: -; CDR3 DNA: TGCAGCGTTGATCGCGGCGGCCCGGGGGGAGCTTTCTTT; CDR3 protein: CSVDRGGPGGAFF
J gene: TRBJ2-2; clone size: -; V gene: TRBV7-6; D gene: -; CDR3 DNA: TGTGCCAGCAGCCCAGGGAGGGGGCTAGCGTCCGGGGAGCTGTTTTTT; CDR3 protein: CASSPGRGLASGELFF
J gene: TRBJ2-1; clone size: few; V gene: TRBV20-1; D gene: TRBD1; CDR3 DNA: TGCAGTGCTCGGACAGGGCTTTACAATGAGCAGTTCTTC; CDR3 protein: CSARTGLYNEQFF
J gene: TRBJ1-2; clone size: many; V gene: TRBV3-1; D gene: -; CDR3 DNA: TGTGCCAGCAGCCAAGTTTTGGGTTTAAGCGGCTACACCTTC; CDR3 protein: CASSQVLGLSGYTF
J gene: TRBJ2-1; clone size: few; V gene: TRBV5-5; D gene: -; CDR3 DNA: TGTGCCAGCAGCTCCGTAGTCGGCTCCTACAATGAGCAGTTCTTC; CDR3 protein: CASSSVVGSYNEQFF
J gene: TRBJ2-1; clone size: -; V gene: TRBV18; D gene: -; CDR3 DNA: TGTGCCAGCTCACCACCTCTGGTGGAAAATGAGCAGTTCTTC; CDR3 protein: CASSPPLVENEQFF
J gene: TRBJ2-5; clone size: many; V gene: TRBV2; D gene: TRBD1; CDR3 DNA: TGTGCCAGCACGACCGGGACAGGGTGGGGAGAGACCCAGTACTTC; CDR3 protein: CASTTGTGWGETQYF
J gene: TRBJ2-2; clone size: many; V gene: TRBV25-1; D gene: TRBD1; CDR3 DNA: TGTGCCAGCAGTGACGACAGGGCGGGCGGGGAGCTGTTTTTT; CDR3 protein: CASSDDRAGGELFF
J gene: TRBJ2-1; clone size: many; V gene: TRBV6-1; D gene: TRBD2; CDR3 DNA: TGTGCCAGCAGTGTACGGGGGGGTGTCAATGAGCAGTTCTTC; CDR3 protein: CASSVRGGVNEQFF
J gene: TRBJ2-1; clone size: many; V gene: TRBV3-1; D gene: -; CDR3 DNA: TGTGCCAGCAGCCCCATCGACGGGATCTACAATGAGCAGTTCTTC; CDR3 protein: CASSPIDGIYNEQFF
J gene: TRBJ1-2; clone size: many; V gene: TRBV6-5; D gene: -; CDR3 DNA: TGTGCCAGCAGTTACTCGCAGAACAACTATGGCTACACCTTC; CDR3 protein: CASSYSQNNYGYTF
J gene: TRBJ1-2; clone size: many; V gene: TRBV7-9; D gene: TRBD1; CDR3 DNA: TGTGCCAGCAGCTTGAGAGACAGGGCTAATGGCTACACCTTC; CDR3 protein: CASSLRDRANGYTF
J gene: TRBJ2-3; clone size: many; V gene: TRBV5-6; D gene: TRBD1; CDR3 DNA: TGTGCCAGCAGCAGGACAGGCACTAGCACAGATACGCAGTATTTT; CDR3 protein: CASSRTGTSTDTQYF
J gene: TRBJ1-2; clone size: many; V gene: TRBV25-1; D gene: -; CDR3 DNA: TGTGCCAGCAGTCACGACATCGATGGCTACACCTTC; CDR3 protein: CASSHDIDGYTF
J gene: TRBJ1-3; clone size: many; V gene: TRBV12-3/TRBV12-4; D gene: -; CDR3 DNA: TGTGCCAGCAGGAGGACAGCTGAGCTTGGAAACACCATATATTTT; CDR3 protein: CASRRTAELGNTIYF
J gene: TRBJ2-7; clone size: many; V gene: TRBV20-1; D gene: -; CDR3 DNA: TGCAGTGCTAGAGATTCTCCCACCAGCGAGCAGTACTTC; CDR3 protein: CSARDSPTSEQYF
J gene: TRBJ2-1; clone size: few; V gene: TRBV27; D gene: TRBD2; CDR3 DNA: TGTGCCAGCAGTTCGGGACTAGCGGGAGCCGGTCCCGCTCCATCGTACAATGAGCAGTTCTTC; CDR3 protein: CASSSGLAGAGPAPSYNEQFF
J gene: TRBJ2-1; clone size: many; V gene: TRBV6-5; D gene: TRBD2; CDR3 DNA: TGTGCCAGCACCCCCCGCCCGGGACTAGCCACCAATGAGCAGTTCTTC; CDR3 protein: CASTPRPGLATNEQFF
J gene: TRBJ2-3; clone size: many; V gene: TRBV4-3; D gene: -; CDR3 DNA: TGCGCCAGCAGCCTCGTGCCGGGCAGCGGGCGCAGTACGCAGTATTTT; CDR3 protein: CASSLVPGSGRSTQYF
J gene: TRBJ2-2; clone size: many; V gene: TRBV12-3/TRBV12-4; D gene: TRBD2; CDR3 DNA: TGTGCCAGCAGAGACAGCGGGAGACCCGGGGAGCTGTTTTTT; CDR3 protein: CASRDSGRPGELFF
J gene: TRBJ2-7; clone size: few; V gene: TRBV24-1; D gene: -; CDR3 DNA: TGTGCCACCAGGGACGGAAGCTCCTACGAGCAGTACTTC; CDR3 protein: CATRDGSSYEQYF
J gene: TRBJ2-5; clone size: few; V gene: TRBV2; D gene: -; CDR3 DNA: TGTGCCAGCAGTGGAGGGGGTGGAGAGACCCAGTACTTC; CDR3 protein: CASSGGGGETQYF
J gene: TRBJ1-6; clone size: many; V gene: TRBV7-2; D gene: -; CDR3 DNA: TGTGCCAGCAGCTTAGTCGGAAAGGGAAATTCACCCCTCCACTTT; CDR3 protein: CASSLVGKGNSPLHF
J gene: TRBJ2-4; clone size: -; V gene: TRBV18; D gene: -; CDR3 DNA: TGTGCCAGCTCACGATCGGGGATCATTCTAGCCAAAAACATTCAGTACTTC; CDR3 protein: CASSRSGIILAKNIQYF
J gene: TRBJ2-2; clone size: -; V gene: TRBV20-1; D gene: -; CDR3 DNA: TGCAGTGCTCCCGGGGGAGGGAACACCGGGGAGCTGTTTTTT; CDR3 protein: CSAPGGGNTGELFF
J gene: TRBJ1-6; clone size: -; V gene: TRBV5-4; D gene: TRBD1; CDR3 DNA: TGTGCCAGCAACCGACAGGGCGGGGGACCCTCACCCCTCCACTTT; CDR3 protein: CASNRQGGGPSPLHF
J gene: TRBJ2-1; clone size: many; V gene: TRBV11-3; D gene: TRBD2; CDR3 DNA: TGTGCCAGCAGCTTACTCGCGGGAGTAGGGCTGGAATACAATGAGCAGTTCTTC; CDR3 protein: CASSLLAGVGLEYNEQFF
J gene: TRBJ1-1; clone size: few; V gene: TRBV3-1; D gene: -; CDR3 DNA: TGTGCCAGCAGCCGATCAAGCCCCGGATTCATCACTGAAGCTTTCTTT; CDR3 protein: CASSRSSPGFITEAFF
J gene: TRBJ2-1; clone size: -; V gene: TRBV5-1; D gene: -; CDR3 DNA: TGCGCCAGCAGCTTCGACCCGGGGGTAGGGGAGCAGTTCTTC; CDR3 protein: CASSFDPGVGEQFF
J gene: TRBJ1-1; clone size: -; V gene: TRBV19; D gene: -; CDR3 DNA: TGTGCCAGTAGTGCGGGGACGCCGAACACTGAAGCTTTCTTT; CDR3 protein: CASSAGTPNTEAFF
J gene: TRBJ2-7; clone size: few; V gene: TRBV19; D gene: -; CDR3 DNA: TGTGCCAGTAGTATTGGAAAGGGGGTCTACGAGCAGTACTTC; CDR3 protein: CASSIGKGVYEQYF
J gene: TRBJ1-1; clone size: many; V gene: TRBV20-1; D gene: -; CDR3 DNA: TGCAGTGGCGAGAGGTCGGACACTGAAGCTTTCTTT; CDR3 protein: CSGERSDTEAFF
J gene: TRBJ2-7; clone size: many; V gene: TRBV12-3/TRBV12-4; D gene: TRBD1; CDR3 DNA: TGTGCCAGCAGCGTGCCTGACAGGGCCTACGAGCAGTACTTC; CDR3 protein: CASSVPDRAYEQYF
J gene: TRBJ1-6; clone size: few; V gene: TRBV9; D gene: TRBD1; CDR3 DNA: TGTGCCAGCAGCGACCACAGGGGCGATTCACCCCTCCACTTT; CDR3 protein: CASSDHRGDSPLHF
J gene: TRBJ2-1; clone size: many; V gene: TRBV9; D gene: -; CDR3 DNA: TGTGCCAGCAGCGTAGGACAGGAAGGGGTTTACAATGAGCAGTTCTTC; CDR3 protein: CASSVGQEGVYNEQFF
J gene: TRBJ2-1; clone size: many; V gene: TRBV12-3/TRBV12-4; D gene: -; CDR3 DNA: TGTGCCAGCAGTTTCTTTGTGGGTCTTTTCTACAATGAGCAGTTCTTC; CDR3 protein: CASSFFVGLFYNEQFF
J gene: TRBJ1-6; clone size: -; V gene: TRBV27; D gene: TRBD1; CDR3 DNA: TGTGCCAGCAGTCCAGGGGGCGAACGACAGGTTAACTATAATTCACCCCTCCACTTT; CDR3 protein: CASSPGGERQVNYNSPLHF
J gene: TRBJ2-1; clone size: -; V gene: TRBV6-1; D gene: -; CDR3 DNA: TGTGCCAGCAGTGAGGAAAGCGGTACTAGGCAGTTCTTC; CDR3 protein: CASSEESGTRQFF
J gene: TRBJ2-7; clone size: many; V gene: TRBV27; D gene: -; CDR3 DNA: TGTGCCAGCAGCCCCTACTCGGCACCCTACGAGCAGTACTTC; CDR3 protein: CASSPYSAPYEQYF